One sample yielded the 7 T cell receptor beta chains listed below, sequenced in a study of T-cell memory formation after mild COVID-19. TCRdb reprocessed the 5' RACE reads with MiXCR, giving one entry per CDR3 protein. Here the sample spans hundreds of thousands of distinct CDR3 sequences, roughly 21% being singletons. The sample was PBMCs or a T cell subset sorted from them (not recorded which). These receptor sequences come from an adult woman who had mild COVID-19 (a few samples of this study predate the infection). Cell type and time point are not known.

This clonotype was picked up a small number of times. This chain uses TRBV7-8 with TRBJ2-1; D is possibly TRBD2 (6 bases). Germline CDR1 is SGHVS and CDR2 is FQNEAQ. This CDR3 spans 14 amino acids. V was cut by 7 bases and J by 2 bases, with 12 bases left in between. The CDR3 protein is CASKGTYTYNEQFF. CDR3 DNA sequence: TGTGCCAGCAAAGGGACTTACACCTACAATGAGCAGTTCTTC.

This clonotype occurred many times. The chain is built from TRBV5-1 and TRBJ2-1; no clear D. The germline gives CDR1 SGHRS, CDR2 YFSETQ. V shed 2 bases and J shed 1 base, with 13 bases lying between them. The CDR3 runs to 16 residues. This CDR3 is CASSFGSRGSYNEQFF. CDR3 DNA: TGCGCCAGCAGCTTCGGGTCGAGAGGTTCCTACAATGAGCAGTTCTTC.

The V call is TRBV4-1, the J call TRBJ2-7, with a weak D call TRBD2 (5 bases). V shed 4 bases and J shed 2 bases, with 9 bases lying between them. This CDR3 is built from 13 residues. Germline-derived CDR1 and CDR2 are MGHRA and YSYEKL. The chain's CDR3 is CASSPGMTYEQYF. The DNA of the CDR3 is TGCGCCAGCAGCCCGGGGATGACCTACGAGCAGTACTTC.

This clonotype was recorded a few times. V is TRBV20-1 and J is TRBJ1-2, with D possibly matching TRBD1 (5 bases). CDR1 is DFQATT, CDR2 SNEGSKA, per germline (reference sequence). With 2 bases removed from V and 1 base from J, the gap between germline ends came to 17 bases. The CDR3 extends over 16 amino acids. In DNA form, the CDR3 reads TGCAGTGCTAGACCGGGACGGAACCACCTTAACTATGGCTACACCTTC. Protein product: CSARPGRNHLNYGYTF.

This clonotype was detected only a few times. The CDR3 loop is CASNKRGRTANTGELFF. CDR3 coding DNA: TGTGCCAGCAACAAGAGAGGCCGGACAGCGAACACCGGGGAGCTGTTTTTT. This chain connects TRBV7-8 to TRBJ2-2; tentative D call: TRBD1 (6 bases). Germline loops: CDR1 SGHVS, CDR2 FQNEAQ. The CDR3 loop spans 17 amino acids. The V end lost 7 bases, the J end lost 0 bases, and 18 bases lay between the germline ends.

V is TRBV20-1 and J is TRBJ2-6, with D perhaps matching TRBD2 (5 bases). Germline values: CDR1 DFQATT, CDR2 SNEGSKA (reference sequence). The CDR3 spans 14 residues. The ends were cut back, 6 bases at V and 2 bases at J, with 11 bases in the middle. The CDR3 DNA reads TGCAGTGCCCCCTTCGGGGCTGGGGCCAACGTCCTGACTTTC. Translated: CSAPFGAGANVLTF.

This clonotype has a handful of counts. The rearrangement joins TRBV12-3 or TRBV12-4 to TRBJ2-7, with 9 bases fitting TRBD1. The CDR3 is 13 amino acids. The V gene end was trimmed by 5 bases and the J gene end by 6 bases; junction bases not matched to a gene: 5. Here the CDR3 DNA reads TGTGCCAGCAGTACGAACAGGGGGCGCGAGCAGTACTTC. Amino acids: CASSTNRGREQYF.